One and the same sample provided the 19 T cell receptor beta chains below, sequenced in a study of CD8 T cell repertoires and HIV-1 epitope variants. These receptors have no identified antigens. Some clones are missing from TCRdb's copy, which holds only in-frame ones; the method was immunoSEQ multiplex PCR. The sample has roughly 7,300 clones, 63% seen once; the top ten hold approximately 40%. The sequencing sample was made of cultured CD8+ T cells derived from PBMCs. Every receptor here comes from a male donor with HIV.

J is TRBJ2-7 and V is TRBV5-8, with 7 bases fitting TRBD1. The junction had 3 bases not matched to a gene; V was cut back by 0 bases and J by 0 bases. The CDR3 is 15 amino acids. CDR1 SGHTS and CDR2 YDEGEE come from the germline V gene. CDR3 loop: CASSLGDSDSYEQYF. The DNA for the CDR3 is TGTGCCAGCAGCTTGGGGGACAGTGACTCCTACGAGCAGTACTTC.

This chain joins TRBV28 and TRBJ2-3; TRBD2 aligns across 8 bases. CDR1 MDHEN and CDR2 SYDVKM come from the germline V gene. The CDR3 runs 17 residues. V gave up 5 bases and J gave up 5 bases; unmatched junction bases: 15. In DNA, the CDR3 is TGTGCCAGCAGTCCTGACATAGCGGGGCCACGGGGAGATACGCAGTATTTT. Its protein product is CASSPDIAGPRGDTQYF.

In this sample, this clone turned up a few times. The CDR3 spells CASSLVGSYEQYF. CDR3 nucleotides: TGTGCCAGCAGCTTAGTTGGCAGTTACGAGCAGTACTTC. The V and J genes are TRBV11-2 and TRBJ2-7; D gene ambiguous. This CDR3 is 13 amino acids long. Germline assignment: CDR1 SGHAT and CDR2 FQNNGV. Trimming took 1 base from V and 4 from J, leaving 8 bases between them. The whole variable domain, filled in from reference TRBV11-2 and TRBJ2-7, reads EAGVAQSPRYKIIEKRQSVAFWCNPISGHATLYWYQQILGQGPKLLIQFQNNGVVDDSQLPKDRFSAERLKGVDSTLKIQPAKLEDSAVYLCASSLVGSYEQYFGPGTRLTVT.

The sample holds a few counts of this clone. This rearrangement joins TRBV27 to TRBJ1-3; 8 nucleotides align to TRBD1. Germline-derived CDR1 and CDR2 are MNHEY and SMNVEV (reference sequence). CDR3 length equals 15 residues. Unmatched junction bases numbered 3, after V lost 5 bases and J lost 0 bases. CDR3 coding DNA: TGTGCCAGCAGTATGACAGGGGTCTCTGGAAACACCATATATTTT. Protein product: CASSMTGVSGNTIYF.

This clone was observed a few times. The chain combines TRBV19 with TRBJ1-1; D might be TRBD1 (5 bases). Germline V gene sequence: CDR1 LNHDA, CDR2 SQIVND (reference sequence). The CDR3 extends over 14 amino acids. Trimming shortened V by 4 bases and J by 1 base, and 10 bases separated the two germline ends. CDR3 nucleotide sequence: TGTGCCAGTAGTACAGGGATACGGAACACTGAAGCTTTCTTT. As protein: CASSTGIRNTEAFF.

The chain carries TRBV5-1 and TRBJ2-6; D not resolved. The CDR3 runs 16 residues. V was trimmed by 0 bases and J by 2 bases, leaving 9 bases between them. The germline CDR1 and CDR2 sequences are SGHRS and YFSETQ. DNA of the CDR3: TGCGCCAGCAGCTTGGAGGCTGCAACTGGGGCCAACGTCCTGACTTTC. Protein: CASSLEAATGANVLTF.

The V and J genes are TRBV5-4 and TRBJ1-1, with D maybe TRBD1 (5 bases). V was clipped by 2 bases and J by 5 bases, with 7 bases between them. From germline, CDR1 is SGHNT and CDR2 YYREEE (reference sequence). This CDR3 contains 12 residues. The CDR3 reads CASSLRGTEAFF. The CDR3 nucleotides read TGTGCCAGCAGCTTAAGGGGTACTGAAGCTTTCTTT.

This clone was counted only a few times. V usage is TRBV10-2 and J usage is TRBJ2-4; D might be TRBD2 (5 bases). In germline, CDR1 is WSHSY, CDR2 SAAADI. The CDR3 runs to 13 residues. V lost 4 bases and J 2 bases, leaving 6 bases between the germline ends. CDR3 residues: CASSAGTKNIQYF. In DNA, the CDR3 is TGCGCCAGCAGTGCGGGGACCAAAAACATTCAGTACTTC.

V usage is TRBV7-3 and J usage is TRBJ2-7; D is perhaps TRBD2 (6 bases). The CDR3 consists of 12 residues. Germline values: CDR1 SGHTA, CDR2 FQGTGA. Trimming shortened V by 2 bases and J by 6 bases, and 8 bases separated the two germline ends. In DNA, the CDR3 is TGTGCCAGCAGCTTACGAGCGGGCGAGCAGTACTTC. Its translation: CASSLRAGEQYF.

The chain couples TRBV7-6 to TRBJ2-3; TRBD2 agrees at 11 bases. CDR1 SGHVS and CDR2 FNYEAQ come from the germline V gene. With V trimmed by 6 bases and J by 6 bases, 8 bases remained unmatched. This CDR3 region has 15 residues. CDR3 in amino acids: CASSLRTSGRDTQYF. Written as DNA, the CDR3 is TGTGCCAGCAGTCTGCGGACTAGCGGGCGGGATACGCAGTATTTT.

This chain connects TRBV18 to TRBJ1-1; maybe TRBD1 (5 bases). Trimming took off 0 bases at V and 8 bases at J, with 13 bases between the two ends. The germline V gene has CDR1 KGHSH and CDR2 LQKENI. The CDR3 is 14 residues long. The CDR3 DNA follows: TGTGCCAGCTCACCACCCCAGGGCCGGGGGGAAGCTTTCTTT. Translating it yields CASSPPQGRGEAFF.

This clone has a handful of counts. V and J are TRBV5-4 and TRBJ1-2; possibly TRBD1 for D (6 bases). Per germline, CDR1 SGHNT and CDR2 YYREEE (reference sequence). V lost 6 bases, J lost 4 bases, and 13 bases lay in between. CDR3 length: 13 residues. In DNA, the CDR3 is TGTGCCAGCATGGGGGGCGGAAGCTATGGCTACACCTTC. Translation gives CASMGGGSYGYTF.

This chain connects TRBV28 to TRBJ2-7; 7 positions match TRBD1. Germline V gene sequence: CDR1 MDHEN, CDR2 SYDVKM. The CDR3 spans 16 residues. V lost 4 bases to trimming and J lost 3 bases; unmatched junction nucleotides: 12. CDR3 amino acids: CASSWSLGQSLYEQYF. CDR3 in DNA: TGTGCCAGCAGTTGGTCACTGGGACAGAGCCTCTACGAGCAGTACTTC.

V gene TRBV6-5 combines with J gene TRBJ2-6; D might be TRBD1 or TRBD2, each matching 5 bases. This CDR3 has 15 amino acids. The ends were cut back, 11 bases at V and 4 bases at J, with 18 bases in the middle. CDR1 and CDR2 (germline): MNHEY, SVGAGI. Written as DNA, the CDR3 is TGTGCCTCCCAGGTGGGGGTTTCGGGGGCCAACGTCCTGACTTTC. Residues: CASQVGVSGANVLTF.

V usage is TRBV13 and J usage is TRBJ1-1; D ambiguous. The CDR3 runs to 13 residues. CDR1 and CDR2 from the germline V gene are PRHDT and FYEKMQ (reference sequence). V lost 1 base and J lost 5, with 8 bases in between. Written as DNA, the CDR3 is TGTGCCAGCAGCTTAGCCCGCGGGACTGAAGCTTTCTTT. Residues: CASSLARGTEAFF.

The V call is TRBV7-9, the J call TRBJ2-7; D possibly corresponds to TRBD2 (5 bases). With 1 base removed from V and 3 bases from J, the gap between germline ends came to 25 bases. Germline values: CDR1 SEHNR, CDR2 FQNEAQ (reference sequence). The CDR3 covers 19 residues. CDR3 DNA sequence: TGTGCCAGCAGCTTAGTTGGAGAGACGGAAATAGCGCAAATCTACGAGCAGTACTTC. It is translated as CASSLVGETEIAQIYEQYF.

V gene TRBV5-1 combines with J gene TRBJ2-3, with 7 positions matching TRBD1. With 0 bases clipped from V and 4 bases from J, the junction kept 2 bases outside the gene matches. The CDR3 spans 14 residues. Germline-derived CDR1 and CDR2 are SGHRS and YFSETQ. The chain's CDR3 is CASSLGDSSDTQYF. The DNA of the CDR3 is TGCGCCAGCAGCTTGGGGGACAGCTCAGATACGCAGTATTTT.

The chain recombines TRBV4-2 with TRBJ2-1; 13 bases map to TRBD2. Unmatched junction bases numbered 8, after V lost 2 bases and J lost 10 bases. The CDR3 is made up of 16 amino acids. Germline V gene sequence: CDR1 LGHNA, CDR2 YNFKEQ. CDR3 DNA: TGTGCCAGCAGCCAAACACTAGCGGGAGGGGCAAGGGAGCAGTTCTTC. This codes for CASSQTLAGGAREQFF.

This chain connects TRBV27 to TRBJ2-2, with 7 positions matching TRBD2. The CDR3 runs 18 residues. Germline CDR1 and CDR2: MNHEY and SMNVEV (reference sequence). V shed 3 bases, J shed 2 bases, and the junction held 12 bases outside the gene matches. The CDR3 DNA is TGTGCCAGCAGTTTTGGGCTAGCGGTTCTCGGCAACACCGGGGAGCTGTTTTTT. Amino acids: CASSFGLAVLGNTGELFF.